The next 15 T cell receptor beta chains were all read from a single sample in a study of glioma-infiltrating T cells (dated by TCRdb to 2016 to 2018). These reads were obtained on an Illumina MiSeq. The iRepertoire nested amplicon-rescue multiplex PCR (arm-PCR) platform was used to amplify TCR alpha and beta CDR3 regions from RNA. The raw public data were reprocessed by TCRdb itself: fastp quality trimming at Q25, MiXCR clonotype calling, in-frame beta chains only. Rows are combined by CDR3 protein, so each entry shows the most common genes and DNA. Present in this sample are roughly 100,000 distinct CDR3 sequences, 25% to 35% of which were seen just once. Roughly 46% of the sample is taken by the ten largest. The sequencing sample was made of glioma tissue, nonneoplastic brain tissue, or PBMCs (not recorded which). These receptors were collected from a human donor with low-grade glioma or glioblastoma, undergoing nonglioma brain surgery, or in good health (not recorded which).

This clonotype was observed at least ten times. This chain links TRBV20-1 with TRBJ2-3; 10 bases map to TRBD1. V lost 2 bases, J lost 6 bases, and 8 bases stayed unmatched. There are 15 residues in the CDR3. Germline V gives CDR1 DFQATT, CDR2 SNEGSKA (reference sequence). CDR3 DNA sequence: TGCAGTGCTAGACCGGGACAGGGGAATTCGGATACGCAGTATTTT. Translated: CSARPGQGNSDTQYF.

Of note for this clonotype: One end of the junction does not line up with germline, which may come from a read error. The gene calls are TRBV20-1 and TRBJ2-4; tentative D call: TRBD2 (6 bases). The CDR3 length is 17 residues. Germline V gene lookup returns CDR1 DFQATT and CDR2 SNEGSKA (reference sequence). CDR3 DNA: TGCAGTGCCCAAGCCTTAAGAGATTTACTAGCCAAAAACATTCAGTGCTTC. Translating it yields CSAQALRDLLAKNIQCF.

The chain employs TRBV4-3 and TRBJ1-1; D not certain. Trimming stripped 4 bases from V and 6 bases from J, with 18 bases between. The CDR3 extends over 15 amino acids. Per the germline V gene, CDR1 is LGHNA and CDR2 is YSLEER. The CDR3 region has the DNA TGCGCCAGCAGCCGAGACCAACGTGGTAACTCTGAAGCTTTCTTT. It codes for CASSRDQRGNSEAFF.

This clonotype was seen a few times. The V and J genes are TRBV6-1 and TRBJ1-6; tentative D call: TRBD1 (6 bases). Trimming cost V 5 bases and J 2 bases, with 22 bases left between them. CDR1 and CDR2 from the germline V gene are MNHNS and SASEGT. The CDR3 is 19 residues long. The CDR3 sequence is CASSTTGQSGSAYNSPLHF. In DNA, the CDR3 is TGTGCCAGCAGTACAACTGGACAGTCCGGGAGTGCCTATAATTCACCCCTCCACTTT.

The table lists this clonotype with a few counts. This chain uses TRBV29-1 with TRBJ2-2; D perhaps matches TRBD1 (6 bases). V lost 6 bases, J lost 5 bases, and 16 bases lay in between. CDR1 and CDR2 (germline): SQVTM, ANQGSEA. The CDR3 sequence is 14 residues long. CDR3 sequence reads: CSVPRGIGTGELFF. The CDR3 DNA reads as TGCAGCGTACCCAGGGGAATTGGGACCGGGGAGCTGTTTTTT.

Comments on this clonotype: A much larger clone differs by one base, so this may be a read error. The J gene is TRBJ2-3, the V gene TRBV7-9, with D perhaps TRBD1 or TRBD2 (5 bases each). Looked up from germline, CDR1 is SEHNR and CDR2 is FQNEAQ (reference sequence). CDR3 length equals 15 residues. CDR3 sequence (DNA): TGTGTCAGCAGCTTGGGGGTTCTAAGCACAGATACGCAGTATTTT. This gives the protein CVSSLGVLSTDTQYF.

The V gene is TRBV18, the J gene TRBJ1-1; TRBD1 might be the D (5 bases). This CDR3 has 15 amino acids. The germline V gene encodes CDR1 KGHSH and CDR2 LQKENI. The V and J ends lost 1 base and 3 bases respectively, with 12 bases between them. CDR3 in DNA: TGTGCCAGCTCACCACAAATCAGGGAGGACACTGAAGCTTTCTTT. It translates to CASSPQIREDTEAFF.

This chain uses TRBV7-9 with TRBJ2-3; D is perhaps TRBD1 (5 bases). Deletions cut 5 bases from V and 2 bases from J, with 11 bases between. Germline V gene data show CDR1 as SEHNR and CDR2 as FQNEAQ (reference sequence). The CDR3 is 14 amino acids. CDR3: CASSPRGNTDTQYF. The DNA for the CDR3 is TGTGCCAGCAGCCCTAGGGGCAACACAGATACGCAGTATTTT. Full variable domain (missing parts from reference TRBV7-9 and TRBJ2-3): DTGVSQNPRHKITKRGQNVTFRCDPISEHNRLYWYRQTLGQGPEFLTYFQNEAQLEKSRLLSDRFSAERPKGSFSTLEIQRTEQGDSAMYLCASSPRGNTDTQYFGPGTRLTVL.

In the case of this clonotype: One base away lies a much larger clone, so this may be a sequencing read error. V gene TRBV7-9 combines with J gene TRBJ2-2; the match to TRBD2 covers 8 bases. This CDR3 spans 14 amino acids. Per germline, CDR1 SEHNR and CDR2 FQNEAQ (reference sequence). The CDR3 DNA reads TGTGCCTCGGTCGCGGGGGGATACACCGGGGAGCCGTTTTTT. Encoded protein: CASVAGGYTGEPFF.

Notes on this clonotype: A much larger clone differs by one base, so this may be a read error. This chain joins TRBV7-6 and TRBJ2-7; TRBD1 is a possible D gene (5 bases). CDR1 SGHVS and CDR2 FNYEAQ come from the germline V gene. The CDR3 loop spans 15 amino acids. V lost 7 bases, J lost 0 bases, and 16 bases lay in between. CDR3 in amino acids: CASTIGVGPSYEQYF. The CDR3 coding sequence is TGTGCCAGCACCATAGGGGTAGGCCCCTCCTACGAGCAGTACTTC. Together with reference TRBV7-6 and TRBJ2-7, the CDR3 gives the full variable domain: GAGVSQSPRYKVTKRGQDVALRCDPISGHVSLYWYRQALGQGPEFLTYFNYEAQQDKSGLPNDRFSAERPEGSISTLTIQRTEQRDSAMYRCASTIGVGPSYEQYFGPGTRLTVT.

The chain carries TRBV3-1 and TRBJ1-2; TRBD1 is a possible D gene (6 bases). This CDR3 region has 14 residues. Germline V lookup: CDR1 LGHDT, CDR2 YNNKEL (reference sequence). V lost 5 bases and J 2 bases, leaving 12 bases between the germline ends. CDR3 sequence (DNA): TGTGCCAGCAGCTTCCCAGGGGCGAACTATGGCTACACCTTC. Translation: CASSFPGANYGYTF.

This clonotype was found many times. Germline and junction disagree at one end, which may indicate a read error. The V call is TRBV7-7, the J call TRBJ2-5; D is perhaps TRBD2 (6 bases). This CDR3 spans 14 amino acids. Per the germline V gene, CDR1 is SSHAT and CDR2 is FNYEAQ (reference sequence). CDR3 loop: CASSLYLEGETQYF. The CDR3 nucleotides read TGTGCTAGCAGCTTGTATTTGGAGGGAGAGACCCAGTACTTC.

This clonotype was seen repeatedly, ten times or more. The CDR3 loop reads CSANGPTEAFF. The CDR3 coding sequence is TGCAGTGCTAATGGGCCCACTGAAGCTTTCTTT. This chain joins TRBV20-1 and TRBJ1-1; D uncertain. This CDR3 comprises 11 residues. Germline V gives CDR1 DFQATT, CDR2 SNEGSKA (reference sequence). V lost 4 bases, J lost 4 bases, and 7 bases lay in between.

V gene TRBV5-1 combines with J gene TRBJ2-3, with D tentatively TRBD2 (7 bases). The CDR3 is 15 residues long. Trimming took off 6 bases at V and 3 bases at J, with 17 bases between the two ends. Germline lookup yields CDR1 SGHRS and CDR2 YFSETQ. In DNA, the CDR3 is TGCGCCAGCATAGCGACGGGGGGCCGGACAGATACGCAGTATTTT. Translated: CASIATGGRTDTQYF.

The chain combines TRBV24-1 with TRBJ2-5; D not certain. Germline V CDR1 and CDR2: KGHDR, SFDVKD. CDR3 size: 14 residues. V was trimmed by 3 bases and J by 3 bases, leaving 10 bases between them. The DNA for the CDR3 is TGTGCCACCAGTGATCCCGGGTGGGAAGAGACCCAGTACTTC. It specifies CATSDPGWEETQYF.